One T cell receptor beta chain is described in this entry. The sample is drawn from a study of shared clonotypes between healthy human individuals. Sequenced by immunoSEQ multiplex PCR; TCRdb stores in-frame clones only, minus some. The sample contains a few million clones, more than 85% of which appear only once. Trimming left V 4 bases short and J 4 bases short, with 16 bases between. The CDR3 extends over 16 amino acids. Per the germline V gene, CDR1 is SGHVS and CDR2 is FQNEAQ. Memory CD4+ cells were the fraction left after CD45RA+ naive selection. The sequencing sample was made of naive CD4+ T cells from PBMCs. The subset: CD45RA+ positively selected. The chain carries TRBV7-8 and TRBJ2-2; D tentatively fits TRBD1 or TRBD2 (5 bases each). This receptor was obtained from a man aged 18 to 30 in good health. Some clones in this sample may be carry-over from other donors' samples. DNA for the CDR3: TGTGCCAGCAGCTCCCAGCCGGGACCCGTCACCGGGGAGCTGTTTTTT. It codes for CASSSQPGPVTGELFF.